Detailed here is one T cell receptor (beta chain). This specimen includes other DNA sequences encoding the same CDR3. This specimen comes from a study of OX40 agonist ivuxolimab in advanced cancers. Measured with immunoSEQ multiplex PCR; TCRdb has only the in-frame clones, and not every one. This table has 50,000 or so clones, 75% to 80% appearing once. This specimen consisted of CD4+ or CD8+ T cells sorted from blood, obtained in a trial of the OX40 agonist ivuxolimab. The sequence came from an adult with an advanced solid tumor such as melanoma, head and neck, liver or kidney cancer.

CDR3: CASSQRVGQLYGYTF. CDR3 DNA sequence: TGTGCCAGCAGCCAGAGAGTCGGGCAGCTCTATGGCTACACCTTC. The chain carries TRBV7-2 and TRBJ1-2; the D is unclear. CDR1 is SGHTA and CDR2 is FQGNSA in the germline V gene. The CDR3 loop spans 15 amino acids. Trimming removed 5 bases at V and 4 bases at J, with 17 bases between.